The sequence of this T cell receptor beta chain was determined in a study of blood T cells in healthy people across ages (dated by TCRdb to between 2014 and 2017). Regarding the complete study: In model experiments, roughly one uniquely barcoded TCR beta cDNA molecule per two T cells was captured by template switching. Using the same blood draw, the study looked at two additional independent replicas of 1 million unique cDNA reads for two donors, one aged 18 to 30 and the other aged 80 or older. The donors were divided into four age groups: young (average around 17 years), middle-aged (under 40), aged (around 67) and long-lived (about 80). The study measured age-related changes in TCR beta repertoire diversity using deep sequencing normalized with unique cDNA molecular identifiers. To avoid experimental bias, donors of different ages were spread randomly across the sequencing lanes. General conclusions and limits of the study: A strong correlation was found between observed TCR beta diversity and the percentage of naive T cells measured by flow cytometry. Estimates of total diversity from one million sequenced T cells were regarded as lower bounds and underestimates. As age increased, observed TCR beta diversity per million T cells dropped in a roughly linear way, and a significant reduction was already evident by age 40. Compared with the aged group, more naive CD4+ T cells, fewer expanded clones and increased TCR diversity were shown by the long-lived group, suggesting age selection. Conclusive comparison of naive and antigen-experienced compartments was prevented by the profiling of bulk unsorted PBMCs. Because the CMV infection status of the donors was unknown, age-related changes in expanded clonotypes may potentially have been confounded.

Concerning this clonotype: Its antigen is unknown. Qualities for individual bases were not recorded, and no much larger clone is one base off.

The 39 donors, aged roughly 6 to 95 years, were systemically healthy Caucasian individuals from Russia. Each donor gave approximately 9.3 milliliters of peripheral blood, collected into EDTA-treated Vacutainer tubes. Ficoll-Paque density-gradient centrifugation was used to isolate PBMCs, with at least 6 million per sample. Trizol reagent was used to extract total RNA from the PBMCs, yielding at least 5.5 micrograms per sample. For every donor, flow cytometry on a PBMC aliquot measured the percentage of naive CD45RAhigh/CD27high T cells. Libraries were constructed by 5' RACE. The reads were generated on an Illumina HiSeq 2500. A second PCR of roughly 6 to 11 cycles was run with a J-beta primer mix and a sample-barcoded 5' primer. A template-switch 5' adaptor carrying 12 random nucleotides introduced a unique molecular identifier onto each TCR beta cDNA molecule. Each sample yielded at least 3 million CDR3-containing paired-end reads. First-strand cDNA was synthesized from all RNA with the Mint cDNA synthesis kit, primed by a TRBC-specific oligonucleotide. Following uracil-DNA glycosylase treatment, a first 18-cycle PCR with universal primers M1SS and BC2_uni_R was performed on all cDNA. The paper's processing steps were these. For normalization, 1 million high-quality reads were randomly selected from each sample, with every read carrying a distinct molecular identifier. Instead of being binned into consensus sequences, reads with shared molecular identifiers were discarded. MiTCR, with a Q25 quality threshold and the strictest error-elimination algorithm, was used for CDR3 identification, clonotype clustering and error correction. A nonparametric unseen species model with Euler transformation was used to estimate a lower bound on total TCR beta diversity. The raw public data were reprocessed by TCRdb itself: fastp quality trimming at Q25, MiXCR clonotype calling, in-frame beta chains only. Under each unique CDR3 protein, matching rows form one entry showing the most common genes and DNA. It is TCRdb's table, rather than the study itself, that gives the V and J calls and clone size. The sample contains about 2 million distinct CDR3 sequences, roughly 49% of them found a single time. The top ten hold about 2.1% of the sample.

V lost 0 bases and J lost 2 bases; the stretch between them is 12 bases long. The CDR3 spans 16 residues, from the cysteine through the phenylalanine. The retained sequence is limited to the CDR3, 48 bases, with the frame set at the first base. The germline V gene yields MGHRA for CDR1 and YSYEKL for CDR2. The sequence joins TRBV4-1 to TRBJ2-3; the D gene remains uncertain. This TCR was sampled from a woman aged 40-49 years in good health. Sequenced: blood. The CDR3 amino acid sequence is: CASSQDESPSTDTQYF. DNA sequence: TGCGCCAGCAGCCAAGACGAGAGTCCGTCCACAGATACGCAGTATTTT.